This T cell receptor (beta chain) was identified during a study of blood T cell repertoires in COVID-19. Turning to the study itself: COVID-19 samples from acute and convalescent phases originated in the United States, Italy and Spain. Sources were T cells, B-cell-depleted T cells, or PBMCs; the material itself was cDNA or gDNA.

The CDR3 consists of 14 residues. V trimming: 3 bases; J trimming: 15 bases; junction bases outside the gene matches: 15. CDR1 is SGHRS, CDR2 YFSETQ, per germline. In the study's own analysis: Estimated nucleated cell counts came from reference gene primer amplification. Sequencing was performed with immunoSEQ multiplex PCR; in TCRdb, only in-frame clones are kept and a portion is missing. Clonal size and the V and J genes are those of that table, whereas D and trimming came from the DNA. The table includes hundreds of thousands of clones, around 90% detected once. This TCR came from a woman younger than 30 who had recovered from COVID-19. Sequenced material: peripheral blood. The chain joins TRBV5-1 to TRBJ2-1; TRBD2 agrees at 7 bases. In nucleotides, the CDR3 is TGCGCCAGCAGCTCAGCGGGGCCAGCCCCTCAATCGTTCTTC. Translation: CASSSAGPAPQSFF. The full variable domain, in which reference TRBV5-1 and TRBJ2-1 provide the parts outside the CDR3, is KAGVTQTPRYLIKTRGQQVTLSCSPISGHRSVSWYQQTPGQGLQFLFEYFSETQRNKGNFPGRFSGRQFSNSRSEMNVSTLELGDSALYLCASSSAGPAPQSFFGPGTRLTVL.